The 27 T cell receptor beta chains reported below all come from one sample, sequenced in a study of regulatory T cells in long-lasting Graves disease. The TCR beta library used iRepertoire HTBI primers with Arm-PCR amplification of CDR3. A single record per CDR3 protein comes from TCRdb applying MiXCR to the multiplex PCR reads. The data hold some 440,000 distinct CDR3 sequences, with roughly 20% observed a single time. Indicated time point: persistent/refractory GD, antithyroid drugs over 5 years with positive TRAb. Scientists built the TCR library using RNA that was extracted from PBMCs. Sequenced here: peripheral blood mononuclear cells (PBMCs), sampled when the disease was refractory, from a patient treated with antithyroid drugs. The origin of the receptors is a female donor with Graves disease.

V usage is TRBV14 and J usage is TRBJ2-7, with TRBD2 matching 9 bases. V lost 0 bases, J lost 6 bases, and 6 bases stayed unmatched. Germline lookup yields CDR1 SGHDN and CDR2 FVKESK. The CDR3 consists of 15 residues. The CDR3 bases are TGTGCCAGCAGCCAAGATCCTCTACTAGCGGGCGAGCAGTACTTC. This sequence encodes CASSQDPLLAGEQYF.

This clonotype was seen ten or more times. V and J are TRBV7-2 and TRBJ2-2, with no clear D. The CDR3 consists of 14 residues. Germline CDR1 and CDR2: SGHTA and FQGNSA. The germline V and J ends were trimmed by 1 base and 0 bases, with 3 bases remaining between them. The CDR3: CASSLVANTGELFF. CDR3 coding DNA: TGTGCCAGCAGCTTAGTCGCGAACACCGGGGAGCTGTTTTTT. Full variable domain (missing parts from reference TRBV7-2 and TRBJ2-2): GAGVSQSPSNKVTEKGKDVELRCDPISGHTALYWYRQSLGQGLEFLIYFQGNSAPDKSGLPSDRFSAERTGGSVSTLTIQRTQQEDSAVYLCASSLVANTGELFFGEGSRLTVL.

This clonotype was seen at least ten times. The genes are TRBV12-3 or TRBV12-4 and TRBJ2-7; the match to TRBD1 covers 9 bases. With 5 bases clipped from V and 2 bases from J, the junction kept 4 bases outside the gene matches. The CDR3 runs to 14 residues. The CDR3 reads CASSTGQGPYEQYF. The DNA for the CDR3 is TGTGCCAGCAGTACGGGACAGGGACCCTACGAGCAGTACTTC.

The chain has TRBV7-9 and TRBJ2-7, with 9 bases identical to TRBD1. Per the germline V gene, CDR1 is SEHNR and CDR2 is FQNEAQ (reference sequence). The length of the CDR3 is 18 residues. After removal of 5 bases from V and 4 bases from J, the junction contained 18 bases not matched to a gene. CDR3 nucleotides: TGTGCCAGCAGCAGTACAGGGGGCCTGGACTACCCTCCTTACGAGCAGTACTTC. It encodes CASSSTGGLDYPPYEQYF.

Worth noting for this clonotype: This CDR3 fails to terminate in the conserved phenylalanine or tryptophan, so it likely reflects a read error. The rearrangement joins TRBV6-1 to TRBJ1-1; weak D call: TRBD1 (6 bases). The germline CDR1 and CDR2 sequences are MNHNS and SASEGT. The CDR3 length is 13 residues. Trimming took 6 bases from V and 10 from J, leaving 18 bases between them. In DNA, the CDR3 is TGTGCCAGCAGACCCACAGGGTCTTTTCGAGCTTTCTCT. Translation gives CASRPTGSFRAFS.

This clonotype was counted between two and nine times. The chain recombines TRBV28 with TRBJ2-1; a weak D match, TRBD1 (5 bases). Trimming shortened V by 5 bases and J by 7 bases, and 15 bases separated the two germline ends. This CDR3 contains 14 residues. The germline V gene has CDR1 MDHEN and CDR2 SYDVKM. CDR3 in amino acids: CASSTRRQGNEQFF. The CDR3 DNA is TGTGCCAGCAGTACTCGTCGGCAGGGAAATGAGCAGTTCTTC.

The chain has TRBV27 and TRBJ2-1, with TRBD2 identical over 12 bases. Trimming took 7 bases from V and 9 from J; bases not matched to a gene: 7. CDR1 is MNHEY and CDR2 is SMNVEV in the germline V gene (reference sequence). CDR3 length: 14 amino acids. In DNA, the CDR3 is TGTGCCAGCAACATACTAGCGGGAGGCGGTGAGCAGTTCTTC. This translates into CASNILAGGGEQFF.

This clonotype appeared many times. The chain joins TRBV6-2 or TRBV6-3 to TRBJ1-1; D might be TRBD1 (5 bases). The CDR3 extends over 15 amino acids. Trimming took off 0 bases at V and 0 bases at J, with 8 bases between the two ends. The germline gives CDR1 MNHEY, CDR2 SVGEGT. The CDR3 reads CASSYSDSLNTEAFF. CDR3 sequence (DNA): TGTGCCAGCAGTTACTCAGACAGTCTGAACACTGAAGCTTTCTTT.

The rearrangement joins TRBV6-5 to TRBJ1-2, with a weak D call TRBD1 (6 bases). The CDR3 is 14 residues long. Germline V lookup: CDR1 MNHEY, CDR2 SVGAGI. With 2 bases removed from V and 6 bases from J, the gap between germline ends came to 13 bases. The chain's CDR3 is CASSYRDRSDGYTF. DNA of the CDR3: TGTGCCAGCAGTTACCGCGACAGGTCCGATGGCTACACCTTC.

The chain has TRBV6-1 and TRBJ2-4; D possibly matches TRBD1 or TRBD2 (7 bases each). The CDR3 totals 14 residues. CDR1 is MNHNS, CDR2 SASEGT, per germline. The germline V and J ends were trimmed by 6 bases and 4 bases, with 13 bases remaining between them. CDR3 region: CASRRQGGKNIQYF. The CDR3 DNA is TGTGCCAGCAGGAGACAGGGAGGGAAAAACATTCAGTACTTC.

This clonotype was counted many times. The chain uses TRBV20-1 and TRBJ2-5; 7 bases match TRBD1. Germline V gene data show CDR1 as DFQATT and CDR2 as SNEGSKA (reference sequence). This CDR3 is built from 15 residues. V shed 6 bases, J shed 0 bases, and the junction held 10 bases outside the gene matches. DNA for the CDR3: TGCAGTGCCCAACTATGGGACAGCTACCAAGAGACCCAGTACTTC. Its protein product is CSAQLWDSYQETQYF.

A remark on this clonotype: One base away lies a much larger clone, so this may be a sequencing read error. The gene calls are TRBV6-2 or TRBV6-3 and TRBJ1-6; 8 nucleotides align to TRBD1. Germline values: CDR1 MNHEY, CDR2 SVGEGT. Losses at the gene ends were 5 bases for V and 7 bases for J; bases not matched to a gene: 19. CDR3 length equals 19 residues. The CDR3 DNA reads TGTGCCAGCAGTGAAGGGACAGGTCGCACAGGGGCTCGGAATTCACCCCTCCACTTT. Translating it yields CASSEGTGRTGARNSPLHF.

V and J are TRBV12-5 and TRBJ2-3; no definite D call. Germline CDR1 and CDR2: LGHNT and FRNRAP. CDR3 length equals 14 residues. V gave up 8 bases and J gave up 2 bases, with 14 bases separating them. The CDR3 nucleotides are TGTGCTAGTCGGACGGACCGCTACACAGATACGCAGTATTTT. It translates to CASRTDRYTDTQYF.

This chain joins TRBV25-1 and TRBJ2-4; D remains ambiguous. The V and J ends lost 4 bases and 0 bases respectively, with 10 bases between them. This CDR3 region has 15 residues. In germline, CDR1 is MGHDK, CDR2 SYGVNS. In nucleotides, the CDR3 is TGTGCCAGCAGTGGGACCTATATAGCCAAAAACATTCAGTACTTC. This codes for CASSGTYIAKNIQYF.

The V and J genes are TRBV20-1 and TRBJ2-5; TRBD2 agrees at 9 bases. The CDR3 is 16 amino acids. Germline lookup yields CDR1 DFQATT and CDR2 SNEGSKA (reference sequence). V shed 2 bases, J shed 1 base, and the junction held 8 bases outside the gene matches. The CDR3 region has the DNA TGCAGTGCTAGAAGAATTGCGGGAGGGGCCCAAGAGACCCAGTACTTC. Translated: CSARRIAGGAQETQYF.

This clonotype turned up a few times. The chain employs TRBV12-3 or TRBV12-4 and TRBJ1-1, with D unresolved. The CDR3 has 11 residues. With 2 bases removed from V and 11 bases from J, the gap between germline ends came to 9 bases. The CDR3, as DNA: TGTGCCAGCAGTTTAAATGCGGCGGCTTTCTTT. Residues: CASSLNAAAFF.

In this sample, this clonotype turned up many times. This rearrangement joins TRBV2 to TRBJ1-1; D uncertain. The V end lost 4 bases, the J end lost 4 bases, and 10 bases lay between the germline ends. The CDR3 length is 13 residues. Germline CDR1 and CDR2: SNHLY and FYNNEI. The CDR3 nucleotides are TGTGCCAGCAGTGCTGGTGGGAGCACTGAAGCTTTCTTT. Translation: CASSAGGSTEAFF.

This clonotype has ten or more counts. The chain carries TRBV2 and TRBJ1-5; weak D call: TRBD1 (5 bases). The CDR3 sequence is 14 residues long. Germline CDR1 reads SNHLY; CDR2 reads FYNNEI. V was pared by 3 bases and J by 4 bases, with 10 bases between. As DNA, the CDR3 is TGTGCCAGCAGTGATTGGGGGGGTAATCAGCCCCAGCATTTT. Translation: CASSDWGGNQPQHF.

This clonotype was found many times. CDR3 in amino acids: CASTLDRGGYEQYF. CDR3 in DNA: TGTGCCAGCACCTTAGACAGGGGAGGCTACGAGCAGTACTTC. This chain connects TRBV28 to TRBJ2-7; 8 bases line up with TRBD1. The CDR3 is 14 residues long. V gave up 7 bases and J gave up 3 bases; unmatched junction bases: 8. Germline values: CDR1 MDHEN, CDR2 SYDVKM.

At least ten counts were recorded for this clonotype. The gene calls are TRBV6-1 and TRBJ1-2, with D possibly TRBD1 on 6 matching bases. Trimming took 5 bases from V and 5 from J, leaving 12 bases between them. In germline, CDR1 is MNHNS, CDR2 SASEGT. CDR3 length equals 13 residues. This CDR3 is CASSRTDSYGYTF. The DNA of the CDR3 is TGTGCCAGCAGTCGGACAGACTCGTATGGCTACACCTTC.

This clonotype showed up many times. The chain carries TRBV28 and TRBJ1-3; D remains unclear. V shed 6 bases and J shed 3 bases, with 9 bases lying between them. The CDR3 runs 13 residues. CDR1 is MDHEN, CDR2 SYDVKM, per germline. The CDR3, as DNA: TGTGCCAGCAGAAAGTGGGATGGAAACACCATATATTTT. Translated, it gives CASRKWDGNTIYF.

This clonotype has just a few counts. V usage is TRBV4-3 and J usage is TRBJ1-5, with 9 bases aligning to TRBD1. The ends lost 3 bases at V and 6 bases at J; junction bases unmatched: 6. Germline-derived CDR1 and CDR2 are LGHNA and YSLEER. The CDR3 totals 15 residues. The CDR3 nucleotides are TGCGCCAGCAGCCAGGTACAGGGGGCAGGTCAGCCCCAGCATTTT. Its protein product is CASSQVQGAGQPQHF.

To note about this clonotype: At one end, the junction sequence differs from germline, possibly due to a read error. The rearrangement links TRBV15 to TRBJ2-2; maybe TRBD1 (6 bases). The CDR3 runs to 16 residues. Germline V gives CDR1 LNHNV, CDR2 YYDKDF (reference sequence). The chain's CDR3 is CAISRYRAMNTGELFF. DNA of the CDR3: TGTGCCATCAGCAGATACAGGGCAATGAACACCGGGGAGCTGTTTTTT.

This clonotype came up a few times. The V gene is TRBV5-1, the J gene TRBJ2-2; 12 bases are shared with TRBD2. The CDR3 loop spans 14 amino acids. CDR1 SGHRS and CDR2 YFSETQ come from the germline V gene. The ends lost 10 bases at V and 4 bases at J; junction bases unmatched: 5. The CDR3 nucleotides read TGCGCCGCTAGACTAGCGGGAGTCACCGGGGAGCTGTTTTTT. This sequence encodes CAARLAGVTGELFF.

In this sample, this clonotype turned up many times. The rearrangement links TRBV7-2 to TRBJ2-5; 9 bases match TRBD2. Germline V gene sequence: CDR1 SGHTA, CDR2 FQGNSA. The J segment lost 4 bases and the V segment lost 5 bases, leaving 11 bases of the junction unmatched. The CDR3 is 16 amino acids. CDR3 region: CASSPQGAGGGETQYF. The CDR3 DNA follows: TGTGCCAGCAGCCCCCAGGGAGCGGGAGGAGGAGAGACCCAGTACTTC. The whole variable domain, remainder taken from reference TRBV7-2 and TRBJ2-5, is GAGVSQSPSNKVTEKGKDVELRCDPISGHTALYWYRQSLGQGLEFLIYFQGNSAPDKSGLPSDRFSAERTGGSVSTLTIQRTQQEDSAVYLCASSPQGAGGGETQYFGPGTRLLVL.

Many counts were recorded for this clonotype. The J gene is TRBJ2-2, the V gene TRBV28; perhaps TRBD2 as D (5 bases). The CDR3 spans 13 residues. Trimming pared 6 bases from V and 2 bases from J, leaving 7 bases between. Germline V gene sequence: CDR1 MDHEN, CDR2 SYDVKM. The CDR3 DNA reads as TGTGCCAGCAGGGCGGGTAACACCGGGGAGCTGTTTTTT. Translation: CASRAGNTGELFF.

This chain connects TRBV29-1 to TRBJ2-4, with 11 bases lining up with TRBD2. The better agreement between TRBJ2-5 and the DNA end casts doubt on the J call. Looked up from germline, CDR1 is SQVTM and CDR2 is ANQGSEA. The CDR3 consists of 16 residues. In nucleotides, the CDR3 is TGCAGCGTTGAGGGACTAGCGGAAGGGGTTCGGGAGACCCAGTACTTC. Residues: CSVEGLAEGVRETQYF.